These T cell receptor beta chains were read from a single sample in a study of OX40 agonist ivuxolimab in advanced cancers. Libraries were prepared by immunoSEQ multiplex PCR; TCRdb keeps only in-frame clonotypes and omits some of them. The sample includes approximately 76,000 clones, around 90% of them seen just once. Specimen: CD4+ or CD8+ T cells sorted from blood, collected in a trial of the OX40 agonist ivuxolimab. These TCRs come from an adult with an advanced solid tumor such as melanoma, head and neck, liver or kidney cancer. Each CDR3 is given with its conserved first and last residue. Each record gives: clone size, D gene, V gene, J gene, CDR3 protein, CDR3 DNA. A D gene is named only where the DNA matches it firmly. Size values are once, few and many counts, or a class for expanded clones, and some rows have none.

.	.	TRBV7-9	TRBJ2-7	CASSLAGRPLEQYF	TGTGCCAGCAGCTTAGCGGGCAGGCCCCTCGAGCAGTACTTC
once	TRBD1	TRBV28	TRBJ2-7	CASRTPGQNYEQYF	TGTGCCAGCAGAACACCGGGACAGAACTACGAGCAGTACTTC
.	.	TRBV18	TRBJ1-5	CASSPPEGNNQPQHF	TGTGCCAGCTCACCACCGGAGGGAAACAATCAGCCCCAGCATTTT
few	.	TRBV15	TRBJ2-1	CATSKYNEQFF	TGTGCCACCAGCAAGTACAATGAGCAGTTCTTC
.	TRBD2	TRBV9	TRBJ2-7	CASSVGTSGHYEQYF	TGTGCCAGCAGCGTAGGGACTAGCGGACACTACGAGCAGTACTTC
.	TRBD2	TRBV11-3	TRBJ2-1	CASSQQGLAGASEQFF	TGTGCCAGCAGCCAACAGGGCCTAGCGGGAGCAAGTGAGCAGTTCTTC
.	.	TRBV6-6	TRBJ2-3	CASIGQNTDTQYF	TGTGCCAGCATTGGTCAGAACACAGATACGCAGTATTTT
once	TRBD1	TRBV6-1	TRBJ1-2	CASSEEGGRGPDGYTF	TGTGCCAGCAGTGAAGAAGGCGGCAGGGGGCCCGATGGCTACACCTTC
.	.	TRBV23-1	TRBJ2-7	CASSQSRQGGISYEQYF	TGCGCCAGCAGTCAATCGAGGCAGGGGGGGATCTCCTACGAGCAGTACTTC
.	.	TRBV9	TRBJ2-1	CASSVWGSADNEQFF	TGTGCCAGCAGCGTATGGGGTAGCGCCGACAATGAGCAGTTCTTC
.	.	TRBV5-4	TRBJ1-4	CASSPGWTLGEKLFF	TGTGCCAGCAGCCCCGGGTGGACCCTGGGGGAAAAACTGTTTTTT
.	TRBD1	TRBV28	TRBJ1-5	CASSGGDRGLFQPQHF	TGTGCCAGCAGTGGGGGGGACAGGGGGCTTTTTCAGCCCCAGCATTTT
.	TRBD2	TRBV2	TRBJ2-5	CASSAGLAGDAETQYF	TGTGCCAGCAGTGCGGGACTCGCGGGAGACGCGGAGACCCAGTACTTC
few	.	TRBV18	TRBJ1-5	CASSPGQPQHF	TGTGCCAGCTCACCAGGCCAGCCCCAGCATTTT
.	.	TRBV7-9	TRBJ2-7	CASSLAGSYEQYF	TGTGCCAGCAGCTTAGCGGGGTCCTACGAGCAGTACTTC
.	TRBD1	TRBV30	TRBJ1-2	CAWSRTGPSQGYTF	TGTGCCTGGAGTCGGACAGGCCCCTCCCAGGGCTACACCTTC
.	.	TRBV25-1	TRBJ2-3	CASSEGRGAQYF	TGTGCCAGCAGTGAAGGAAGGGGGGCGCAGTATTTT
.	.	TRBV5-1	TRBJ1-2	CASSSYPTKVGYGYTF	TGCGCCAGCAGCTCCTACCCGACTAAAGTGGGCTATGGCTACACCTTC
.	TRBD2	TRBV29-1	TRBJ2-7	CSVLAGGDFYEQYF	TGCAGCGTTCTAGCGGGAGGAGATTTCTACGAGCAGTACTTC
once	TRBD2	TRBV9	TRBJ2-7	CASSLRTSGSYEQYF	TGTGCCAGCAGCTTACGGACTAGCGGGAGCTACGAGCAGTACTTC
.	.	TRBV28	TRBJ1-1	CASRLGGSNTEAFF	TGTGCCAGCAGGTTGGGGGGGTCGAACACTGAAGCTTTCTTT
.	.	TRBV7-6	TRBJ2-7	CASSTGYEQYF	TGTGCCAGCAGCACTGGCTACGAGCAGTACTTC
.	TRBD2	TRBV7-9	TRBJ2-1	CASSLAGGLATQFF	TGTGCCAGCAGCTTAGCGGGGGGACTAGCGACGCAGTTCTTC
.	.	TRBV4-1	TRBJ2-1	CASTRAVYNEQFF	TGCGCCAGCACCCGGGCAGTTTACAATGAGCAGTTCTTC
.	TRBD1	TRBV5-3	TRBJ2-7	CASSLYRGSYEQYF	TGTGCCAGCAGTCTTTACAGGGGATCCTACGAGCAGTACTTC
.	.	TRBV30	TRBJ1-2	CAWTGTSTNYGYTF	TGTGCCTGGACCGGGACAAGCACTAACTATGGCTACACCTTC
.	.	TRBV30	TRBJ1-2	CAWSVRTVDVRDYTF	TGTGCCTGGAGTGTCCGGACAGTAGACGTGCGCGACTACACCTTC
.	.	TRBV6-5	TRBJ2-7	CASSYQEVSYEQYF	TGTGCCAGCAGTTACCAGGAGGTATCCTACGAGCAGTACTTC
.	TRBD1	TRBV6-5	TRBJ2-2	CASSDRATGELFF	TGTGCCAGCAGTGACAGGGCGACCGGGGAGCTGTTTTTT
few	.	TRBV7-8	TRBJ1-5	CASSLDINQPQHF	TGTGCCAGCAGCCTCGATATCAATCAGCCCCAGCATTTT
once	TRBD1	TRBV5-8	TRBJ2-7	CASSETGQGNGEQYF	TGTGCCAGCAGCGAAACGGGACAGGGGAACGGCGAGCAGTACTTC
.	.	TRBV15	TRBJ2-7	CATSLRVQGAHEQYF	TGTGCCACCAGTCTAAGGGTCCAGGGAGCCCACGAGCAGTACTTC
medium-sized	.	TRBV11-3	TRBJ2-7	CASSPSRGAWGEQYF	TGTGCCAGCAGCCCCTCCCGGGGGGCGTGGGGCGAGCAGTACTTC
.	.	TRBV28	TRBJ1-4	CASSFFATNEKLFF	TGTGCCAGCAGTTTTTTTGCAACTAATGAAAAACTGTTTTTT
.	.	TRBV5-1	TRBJ1-3	CASSYPDSGNTIYF	TGCGCCAGCAGCTACCCGGACTCTGGAAACACCATATATTTT
.	.	TRBV27	TRBJ2-7	CASSLWAGPTYEQYF	TGTGCCAGCAGTTTATGGGCGGGACCTACCTACGAGCAGTACTTC
.	TRBD2	TRBV18	TRBJ2-3	CASLDSGRGADTQYF	TGTGCCAGCTTGGATAGCGGGAGGGGTGCAGATACGCAGTATTTT
.	.	TRBV13	TRBJ2-7	CASSPPDRYEQYF	TGTGCCAGCAGCCCGCCTGACCGCTACGAGCAGTACTTC
.	.	TRBV11-2	TRBJ2-7	CASSFSYEQYF	TGTGCCAGCAGTTTCTCCTACGAGCAGTACTTC
few	.	TRBV2	TRBJ1-2	CASSAVGYGYTF	TGTGCCAGCAGTGCGGTGGGCTATGGCTACACCTTC
.	.	TRBV9	TRBJ1-1	CASSVDMGDTEAFF	TGTGCCAGCAGCGTAGACATGGGTGACACTGAAGCTTTCTTT
.	TRBD1	TRBV30	TRBJ2-1	CAWSVGTGVYEQFF	TGTGCCTGGAGTGTCGGGACAGGGGTCTATGAGCAGTTCTTC
.	TRBD2	TRBV30	TRBJ2-1	CAWSVHGREGLGCEQFF	TGTGCCTGGAGTGTACACGGGCGGGAGGGCCTGGGGTGTGAGCAGTTCTTC
once	TRBD1	TRBV27	TRBJ2-7	CASSNPDSGGYEQYF	TGTGCCAGCAGCAACCCCGATTCAGGGGGCTACGAGCAGTACTTC
.	.	TRBV7-9	TRBJ1-2	CASSPDSSSYGYTF	TGTGCCAGCAGCCCAGACAGCAGCAGCTATGGCTACACCTTC
.	.	TRBV19	TRBJ2-1	CASSLTHYNEQFF	TGTGCCAGTAGCCTGACACACTACAATGAGCAGTTCTTC
.	.	TRBV25-1	TRBJ2-5	CASSGLYQETQYF	TGTGCCAGCAGTGGCCTGTACCAAGAGACCCAGTACTTC
.	.	TRBV29-1	TRBJ1-3	CSATGTGDSGNTIYF	TGCAGCGCCACTGGGACGGGAGACTCTGGAAACACCATATATTTT
.	.	TRBV30	TRBJ2-7	CAWSVLGGGYEQYF	TGTGCCTGGAGTGTACTCGGAGGGGGTTACGAGCAGTACTTC
.	.	TRBV28	TRBJ2-7	CASSFSSGQSSYEQYF	TGTGCCAGCAGTTTTAGCTCCGGACAGAGCTCCTACGAGCAGTACTTC